This T cell receptor beta chain emerged from a study of T cells after yellow fever vaccination. In the study overall: SMART-Seq v4 Ultra Low Input prepared libraries from low-cell fractions.

General study findings and limits: Weaker, the secondary response had a peak occurring faster, on day 5 versus 15. FACS-sorted repertoires might harbor abundant contaminating clonotypes from the bulk population. Booster samples showed a return of most primary-vaccination clones (around 96% CD4, 80% to 90% CD8).

Via MiXCR, TCRdb re-called the 5' RACE reads, giving one row per CDR3 protein. The table shows just under 600,000 distinct CDR3 sequences, with about 13% occurring only once. This CDR3 region has 14 residues. CDR1 MNHEY and CDR2 SVGEGT come from the germline V gene. V dropped 6 bases and J dropped 9; count of bases not matched to a gene: 11. This clonotype was detected a few times. The antigen is unknown. The sequences come from PBMCs, collected on the day of the yellow fever booster vaccination. V usage is TRBV6-2 or TRBV6-3 and J usage is TRBJ2-1, with 7 bases that match TRBD1. The sequence derives from a man aged 25 to 45 who received the YFV17D yellow fever vaccine. CDR3 coding DNA: TGTGCCAGCAGCCTCGGACAGGTCCTAGGTGAGCAGTTCTTC. Translated: CASSLGQVLGEQFF.